These 24 T cell receptor beta chains were all obtained from the same sample, sequenced in a study of naive and memory T cell subsets. Two oligonucleotides, mixed equimolar, formed the beta constant-region primer covering TRBC1 and TRBC2. The ligated cDNA underwent four PCR rounds using SP2 and nested alpha and beta constant-region primers. TCRdb redid the calling of the UMI-ligation and nested PCR reads with MiXCR, one entry per CDR3 protein. This table has roughly 130,000 distinct CDR3 sequences, 36% appearing once. The sequencing sample was made of central memory CD4+ T cells from blood. These receptors originate from a human donor in good health.

This clonotype was counted between two and nine times. The V call is TRBV5-6, the J call TRBJ2-2; 9 bases align to TRBD2. The CDR3 contains 15 residues. The V and J ends lost 3 bases and 2 bases, in that order; junction bases with no gene match: 2. Germline loops: CDR1 SGHDT, CDR2 YYEEEE. CDR3: CASSWGLANTGELFF. The CDR3 nucleotides are TGTGCCAGCAGCTGGGGACTAGCAAACACCGGGGAGCTGTTTTTT.

V usage is TRBV29-1 and J usage is TRBJ1-2; D may be TRBD1 (6 bases). Trimming stripped 3 bases from V and 5 bases from J, with 22 bases between. CDR3 length: 16 residues. Per the germline V gene, CDR1 is SQVTM and CDR2 is ANQGSEA. The CDR3 loop reads CSVDGARGPTRYGYTF. The CDR3 DNA follows: TGCAGCGTTGATGGGGCCAGGGGCCCTACCCGGTATGGCTACACCTTC.

This clonotype was observed at least ten times. The chain uses TRBV5-1 and TRBJ2-7; TRBD2 is a possible D gene (6 bases). CDR1 is SGHRS, CDR2 YFSETQ, per germline. V lost 2 bases and J lost 4, with 16 bases in between. The CDR3 runs to 15 residues. The CDR3 spells CASSFELAEKYEQYF. CDR3 nucleotides: TGCGCCAGCAGCTTTGAACTAGCCGAGAAGTACGAGCAGTACTTC.

This chain links TRBV28 with TRBJ1-2, with 10 positions matching TRBD1. This CDR3 is built from 15 residues. CDR1 is MDHEN and CDR2 is SYDVKM in the germline V gene. With V trimmed by 6 bases and J by 9 bases, 13 bases remained unmatched. The CDR3 loop reads CASSPGTGAVSSYTF. The CDR3 bases are TGTGCCAGCAGCCCCGGGACAGGGGCGGTGTCTAGCTACACCTTC.

This clonotype was seen a few times. V is TRBV6-1 and J is TRBJ1-4; 9 nucleotides align to TRBD1. The germline CDR1 and CDR2 sequences are MNHNS and SASEGT. Germline trimming cut 5 bases from V and 10 bases from J; bases unmatched to any gene: 8. CDR3 length: 14 residues. CDR3 DNA sequence: TGTGCCAGCAGTCACCGGGACAGGGAGACAAAACTGTTTTTT. This sequence encodes CASSHRDRETKLFF.

The J gene is TRBJ1-5, the V gene TRBV11-2; no definite D call. The V end was cut by 0 bases, the J end by 9 bases, with 12 bases between. This CDR3 has 14 amino acids. The germline V gene encodes CDR1 SGHAT and CDR2 FQNNGV. DNA of the CDR3: TGTGCCAGCAGCTTAGAAGGGCGGTTCGGGCCCCAGCATTTT. Residues: CASSLEGRFGPQHF.

This clonotype was recorded many times. The chain joins TRBV29-1 to TRBJ2-1, with 7 bases matching TRBD2. The CDR3 has 14 residues. V lost 3 bases, J lost 6 bases, and 8 bases stayed unmatched. Germline V gene data show CDR1 as SQVTM and CDR2 as ANQGSEA. The DNA of the CDR3 is TGCAGCGTTGACCCCGCGGGAGTCACCAATGAGCAGTTCTTC. Protein sequence: CSVDPAGVTNEQFF.

Only a few counts were recorded for this clonotype. The chain uses TRBV20-1 and TRBJ1-1, with unresolved D. V was shortened by 8 bases and J by 2 bases, with 18 bases between the two germline ends. CDR1 DFQATT and CDR2 SNEGSKA come from the germline V gene (reference sequence). The CDR3 sequence is 14 residues long. CDR3: CSSSPDARNTEAFF. The CDR3 region has the DNA TGCAGTTCATCGCCCGATGCACGAAACACTGAAGCTTTCTTT.

This clonotype has more than one count but fewer than ten. This sequence joins TRBV11-2 and TRBJ2-3; D is undetermined. V lost 4 bases, J lost 2 bases, and 10 bases lay in between. In germline, CDR1 is SGHAT, CDR2 FQNNGV. This CDR3 is built from 14 residues. CDR3 DNA: TGTGCCAGCAGCTATAGCCTTCCCACAGATACGCAGTATTTT. Encoded protein: CASSYSLPTDTQYF.

The rearrangement joins TRBV6-6 to TRBJ1-5, with 7 bases lining up with TRBD1. Germline CDR1 and CDR2: MNHNY and SVGAGI (reference sequence). The V gene end was trimmed by 2 bases and the J gene end by 0 bases; junction bases not matched to a gene: 1. The CDR3 spans 15 residues. CDR3 sequence (DNA): TGTGCCAGCAGTTACGGGACAGTTAGCAATCAGCCCCAGCATTTT. Translating it yields CASSYGTVSNQPQHF.

This clonotype has ten or more counts. The chain combines TRBV6-5 with TRBJ1-5; no reliable D call. The CDR3 is 15 residues long. Trimming took 6 bases from V and 0 from J, leaving 12 bases between them. Germline V gene data show CDR1 as MNHEY and CDR2 as SVGAGI. The CDR3: CASRIRVYSNQPQHF. The CDR3 coding sequence is TGTGCCAGCAGGATCCGAGTTTATAGCAATCAGCCCCAGCATTTT.

The chain has TRBV7-1 and TRBJ2-3, with TRBD2 matching 13 bases. TRBV7-1 is filed as an ORF, its function uncertain. There are 18 residues in the CDR3. V gave up 5 bases and J gave up 1 base; unmatched junction bases: 9. CDR3 in DNA: TGTGCCAGCAGCCTCACATTTACTAGCGGGAGGGGCACAGATACGCAGTATTTT. This sequence encodes CASSLTFTSGRGTDTQYF.

This clonotype occurred many times. The chain joins TRBV9 to TRBJ2-7; a weak D match, TRBD1 (6 bases). From germline, CDR1 is SGDLS and CDR2 YYNGEE. CDR3 length: 14 amino acids. The ends were cut back, 0 bases at V and 7 bases at J, with 14 bases in the middle. The CDR3: CASSVANRVGEQYF. In DNA, the CDR3 is TGTGCCAGCAGCGTAGCCAACAGGGTGGGAGAGCAGTACTTC. The full variable domain, rest sourced from reference TRBV9 and TRBJ2-7, is DSGVTQTPKHLITATGQRVTLRCSPRSGDLSVYWYQQSLDQGLQFLIQYYNGEERAKGNILERFSAQQFPDLHSELNLSSLELGDSALYFCASSVANRVGEQYFGPGTRLTVT.

For this clonotype: At one of its ends the junction is not consistent with the germline gene, which may arise from a read error. The rearrangement uses TRBV28 and TRBJ1-1; no clear D. The CDR3 consists of 13 residues. The germline V gene has CDR1 MDHEN and CDR2 SYDVKM. CDR3 in DNA: TGTGCCAGCAGTTCATGGTCGGGCGGAGTCATACCTTTT. Its protein product is CASSSWSGGVIPF.

This clonotype has a handful of counts. V usage is TRBV29-1 and J usage is TRBJ2-3; no definite D call. Trimming removed 5 bases from V and 1 base from J, with 10 bases in between. Germline lookup yields CDR1 SQVTM and CDR2 ANQGSEA. The CDR3 spans 13 residues. The CDR3 reads CSVRLDGTDTQYF. DNA of the CDR3: TGCAGCGTTCGCCTAGACGGCACAGATACGCAGTATTTT.

The sample holds a few counts of this clonotype. The chain has TRBV20-1 and TRBJ2-5, with 10 bases that match TRBD2. The length of the CDR3 is 14 residues. Unmatched junction bases numbered 7, after V lost 7 bases and J lost 2 bases. Germline CDR1 and CDR2: DFQATT and SNEGSKA (reference sequence). DNA of the CDR3: TGCAGTGTTTTGAGCGGGAGGGATCAAGAGACCCAGTACTTC. Its translation is CSVLSGRDQETQYF.

The V gene is TRBV5-5, the J gene TRBJ2-5; 10 bases fit TRBD2. CDR1 and CDR2 from the germline V gene are SGHKS and YYEKEE (reference sequence). The CDR3 has 16 amino acids. J lost 3 bases, V lost 4 bases, and 9 bases had no gene match. In nucleotides, the CDR3 is TGTGCCAGCAGCAACCCAAGCGGGAGGGGGAAAGAGACCCAGTACTTC. Translation gives CASSNPSGRGKETQYF.

The sample holds one count of this clonotype. The V gene is TRBV25-1, the J gene TRBJ1-6, with D tentatively TRBD1 (5 bases). Trimming shortened V by 7 bases and J by 5 bases, and 21 bases separated the two germline ends. This CDR3 region has 17 residues. Germline lookup yields CDR1 MGHDK and CDR2 SYGVNS. This chain's CDR3 is CASNPSGVGAHNSPLHF. The CDR3 DNA sequence: TGTGCCAGCAACCCGTCGGGGGTCGGGGCTCATAATTCACCCCTCCACTTT. The whole variable domain, remainder taken from reference TRBV25-1 and TRBJ1-6, is EADIYQTPRYLVIGTGKKITLECSQTMGHDKMYWYQQDPGMELHLIHYSYGVNSTEKGDLSSESTVSRIRTEHFPLTLESARPSHTSQYLCASNPSGVGAHNSPLHFGNGTRLTVT.

This clonotype has only a few counts. The J gene is TRBJ1-3, the V gene TRBV4-1; D is undetermined. CDR3 length: 16 residues. The ends were cut back, 0 bases at V and 0 bases at J, with 9 bases in the middle. Germline V CDR1 and CDR2: MGHRA, YSYEKL. In DNA form, the CDR3 reads TGCGCCAGCAGCCAAGATCGGCATTTCTCTGGAAACACCATATATTTT. Translating gives CASSQDRHFSGNTIYF.

V and J are TRBV7-2 and TRBJ1-6, with D possibly TRBD1 on 5 matching bases. Germline values: CDR1 SGHTA, CDR2 FQGNSA. The CDR3 consists of 15 residues. Trimming left V 0 bases short and J 9 bases short, with 12 bases between. CDR3 amino acids: CASSLAAGFFSPLHF. The CDR3 DNA reads TGTGCCAGCAGCTTAGCAGCAGGGTTTTTTTCACCCCTCCACTTT.

This sequence joins TRBV14 and TRBJ2-2; D gene ambiguous. Germline V CDR1 and CDR2: SGHDN, FVKESK. Trimming shortened V by 0 bases and J by 5 bases, and 7 bases separated the two germline ends. The CDR3 contains 14 residues. CDR3 sequence: CASSQERTTGELFF. The CDR3 DNA sequence: TGTGCCAGCAGCCAAGAGCGGACGACCGGGGAGCTGTTTTTT.

This clonotype was seen a few times. The chain uses TRBV10-3 and TRBJ2-5; TRBD2 might be the D (5 bases). This CDR3 comprises 13 residues. The V end lost 4 bases, the J end lost 0 bases, and 6 bases lay between the germline ends. Germline CDR1 reads ENHRY; CDR2 reads SYGVKD. CDR3 in amino acids: CAISVAYQETQYF. The CDR3 region has the DNA TGTGCCATCAGTGTAGCGTACCAAGAGACCCAGTACTTC.

This clonotype has just a few counts. The rearrangement joins TRBV6-2 or TRBV6-3 to TRBJ2-1; D not certain. V shed 2 bases and J shed 1 base, with 6 bases lying between them. Germline CDR1 is MNHEY and CDR2 is SVGEGT. The CDR3 sequence is 14 residues long. The DNA for the CDR3 is TGTGCCAGCAGTTACATGCGGTCCTACAATGAGCAGTTCTTC. This sequence encodes CASSYMRSYNEQFF.

The rearrangement links TRBV6-5 to TRBJ1-6; D unresolved. CDR3 length equals 13 residues. V was pared by 1 base and J by 10 bases, with 8 bases between. Germline CDR1 MNHEY, CDR2 SVGAGI. This CDR3 is CASSYFLQSPLHF. Written as DNA, the CDR3 is TGTGCCAGCAGTTACTTTCTTCAATCACCCCTCCACTTT.